This T cell receptor beta chain was found in a study of Graves' ophthalmopathy and Graves' hyperthyroidism. As for the study in general: Researchers obtained peripheral blood at initial diagnosis, before any treatment had begun. Notes on the study in general: Blood repertoires reportedly contained most expanded thyroid clonotypes above 0.001 frequency.

RNA transcripts were the template, and TCR beta CDR3 regions were amplified from them. The first-round RT-PCR employed HTBI primers together with the Qiagen OneStep RT-PCR kit. A multiplex PCR was then performed as the second round. Each CDR3 protein gets one entry after TCRdb re-called the multiplex PCR reads with MiXCR. The sample contains 400,000 to 500,000 distinct CDR3 sequences, roughly 21% of which appear only once. The sample holds many counts of this clonotype. Its antigen is not known. CDR1 and CDR2 (germline): DFQATT, SNEGSKA (reference sequence). The germline V and J ends were trimmed by 0 bases and 5 bases, with 13 bases remaining between them. This CDR3 region has 14 residues.

The sequenced material came from peripheral blood. V and J are TRBV20-1 and TRBJ1-1, with D possibly matching TRBD1 (5 bases). The TCR was taken from a young woman with stable Graves' hyperthyroidism. In DNA form, the CDR3 reads TGCAGTGCTAGAGATTATCGGGGGGAAACTGAAGCTTTCTTT. Translation: CSARDYRGETEAFF.